The entry below gives a single TCR beta chain sequence along with its context. Its antigen is still unknown. Trimming stripped 7 bases from V and 4 bases from J, with 16 bases between. The germline CDR1 and CDR2 sequences are SGHVS and FQNEAQ. The CDR3 has 14 amino acids. The TCR beta cDNA libraries contained unique molecular identifiers. TCRdb reprocessed the PCR reads with MiXCR, giving one entry per CDR3 protein. The table includes some 370,000 distinct CDR3 sequences, around a third detected once. This specimen belongs to a study of post-analysis software for immune sequencing data. General observations from the study: Patients had higher frequencies than controls of about five TRBV segments, including TRBV5-6, TRBV5-1 and TRBV20-1.

The receptor comes from a girl aged 5 to 17 with multiple sclerosis. The chain combines TRBV7-8 with TRBJ2-5, with D tentatively TRBD1 or TRBD2 (5 bases each). Material for sequencing was blood. CDR3 in DNA: TGTGCCAGCACCTCAAGGGCAGGGACAGAGACCCAGTACTTC. Protein sequence: CASTSRAGTETQYF.